These T cell receptor beta chains were read from a single sample in a study of T cell changes during pregnancy in multiple sclerosis. Here immunoSEQ multiplex PCR was the method, and the copy in TCRdb shows in-frame clones only, minus some. This table holds about 26,000 clones, 75% to 90% found once. The sample consisted of CD8+ T cells from peripheral blood mononuclear cells, taken in the second trimester of pregnancy. The receptors stem from a female donor with multiple sclerosis, enrolled in a pregnancy study. The CDR3 runs from the conserved cysteine through the conserved F or W. Each record gives: J gene, clone size, V gene, D gene, CDR3 DNA, CDR3 protein. The D gene is left open where the match is weak. Part of the rows lack a size; the others show once, few, many or a class for expanded clones.

>TRBJ1-1|NA|TRBV19|NA
TGTGCCAGTAGCTCGAACACTGAAGCTTTCTTT
CASSSNTEAFF
>TRBJ1-4|NA|TRBV7-9|NA
TGTGCCATCCAAAGGAACGGGGATGAAAAACTGTTTTTT
CAIQRNGDEKLFF
>TRBJ2-7|NA|TRBV7-2|TRBD1
TGTGCCAGCAGCTCCGAGACCCGGGACAGTAACTACGAGCAGTACTTC
CASSSETRDSNYEQYF
>TRBJ1-1|NA|TRBV19|TRBD1
TGTGCCAGTTGTTCCGGGACAGGGTGGACTGAAGCTTTCTTT
CASCSGTGWTEAFF
>TRBJ2-6|NA|TRBV19|NA
TGTGCCAGTAGTATAGATGGCGGGGCTGGGGCCAACGTCCTGACTTTC
CASSIDGGAGANVLTF
>TRBJ1-1|NA|TRBV2|TRBD1
TGTGCCAGCAGCCGCGAGGACAGGGAAGGGGCTTTCTTT
CASSREDREGAFF
>TRBJ2-3|NA|TRBV6-4|NA
TGTGCCAGCAGTGACTCGGCGGGGAGCACAGATACGCAGTATTTT
CASSDSAGSTDTQYF
>TRBJ2-1|NA|TRBV27|TRBD2
TGTGCCAGCAGCCCGTTAGCGGGAGGGCCAAATGAGCAGTTCTTC
CASSPLAGGPNEQFF
>TRBJ2-7|once|TRBV7-9|TRBD1
TGTGCCAGCAGCTCACCCCAGGGGGCAGTCTACGAGCAGTACTTC
CASSSPQGAVYEQYF
>TRBJ1-1|once|TRBV5-1|NA
TGCGCCAGCAGCTCCCCCCGGGCGGGGGTCCGGCCTGAAGCTTTCTTT
CASSSPRAGVRPEAFF
>TRBJ2-3|few|TRBV5-4|TRBD2
TGTGCCAGCTCCACACCGGGGGGAGCAGATACGCAGTATTTT
CASSTPGGADTQYF
>TRBJ1-5|NA|TRBV4-2|NA
TGTGCCAGCAGCCAGTTACAGTCCGTGGATCAGCCCCAGCATTTT
CASSQLQSVDQPQHF
>TRBJ2-7|once|TRBV5-6|TRBD1
TGTGCCAGCTCCGACAGGGTGAGGTGGGACGAGCAGTACTTC
CASSDRVRWDEQYF
>TRBJ2-4|NA|TRBV5-1|TRBD2
TGCGCCAGCAGCCTTGGTGGCGGGGGGGAAAACATTCAGTACTTC
CASSLGGGGENIQYF
>TRBJ1-3|few|TRBV9|TRBD1
TGTGCCAGCAGCGATAACAGGGGAGCAACACAACCACTCGTCTCTGGAAACACCATATATTTT
CASSDNRGATQPLVSGNTIYF
>TRBJ2-1|once|TRBV29-1|TRBD2
TGCAGCGTTGAGTCTAGGGTGAGCGGGAAATTTTCCGGTTCCTACAATGAGCAGTTCTTC
CSVESRVSGKFSGSYNEQFF
>TRBJ2-6|NA|TRBV29-1|NA
TGCAGCGTCCGGACTCACTCTGGGGCCAACGTCCTGACTTTC
CSVRTHSGANVLTF
>TRBJ2-1|NA|TRBV7-6|TRBD2
TGTGCCAGCAGCTTACAATCTGCGGGAGGGATTTACAATGAGCAGTTCTTC
CASSLQSAGGIYNEQFF
>TRBJ2-7|NA|TRBV2|TRBD2
TGTGCCAGCAATGGGGGGGTGGCCTACGAGCAGTACTTC
CASNGGVAYEQYF
>TRBJ2-5|NA|TRBV25-1|TRBD2
TGTGCCAGCAGTGAAAGGGAGGGTCAAGAGACCCAGTACTTC
CASSEREGQETQYF
>TRBJ2-7|NA|TRBV6-6|NA
TGTGCCAGCACCGGCAGGATCTACGAGCAGTACTTC
CASTGRIYEQYF
>TRBJ1-1|NA|TRBV5-6|NA
TGTGCCAGCAGCTTCAGGGTCACTGAAGCTTTCTTT
CASSFRVTEAFF
>TRBJ2-1|NA|TRBV19|TRBD2
TGTGCCAGTAGGCAAAGTAGCGGGACCTACAATGAGCAGTTCTTC
CASRQSSGTYNEQFF
>TRBJ2-7|NA|TRBV6-1|NA
TGTGCCAGCAGTGAGACTAGGTTGAGCTCCTACGAGCAGTACTTC
CASSETRLSSYEQYF
>TRBJ2-5|NA|TRBV5-1|NA
TGCGCCAGCAGCTTGACGCCGGGGGAGACCCAGTACTTC
CASSLTPGETQYF
>TRBJ2-5|NA|TRBV29-1|NA
TGCAGCGTTGCGCAGGTTGCGCTCGAGACCCAGTACTTC
CSVAQVALETQYF
>TRBJ2-5|NA|TRBV29-1|NA
TGCAGCGTTGAAGGGAGAGGGACCCAGTACTTC
CSVEGRGTQYF
>TRBJ2-7|NA|TRBV27|NA
TGTGCCAGCAGTTTCGCGGGGTCTAAGGAGCAGTACTTC
CASSFAGSKEQYF
>TRBJ1-4|NA|TRBV7-9|NA
TGTGCCAGCAGCACCGGGATCGGGAATGAAAAACTGTTTTTT
CASSTGIGNEKLFF
>TRBJ2-3|many|TRBV27|NA
TGTGCCAGCAGTTTATTGGGCCAGGGAGGTAGCACAGATACGCAGTATTTT
CASSLLGQGGSTDTQYF
>TRBJ2-2|once|TRBV4-3|NA
TGCGCCAGCAGCCAAGATAGCGAGGGGGAGCTGTTTTTT
CASSQDSEGELFF
>TRBJ1-1|NA|TRBV27|NA
TGTGCCAGCAGTTTATTAGGGGGACACTCGAACACTGAAGCTTTCTTT
CASSLLGGHSNTEAFF
>TRBJ2-7|NA|TRBV7-2|NA
TGTGCCAGCAGCTTAGAATCGCCGAGGACAGCCTACGAGCAGTACTTC
CASSLESPRTAYEQYF
>TRBJ1-4|NA|TRBV19|NA
TGTGCCAGTAGCCTGGGGTATCAGAGGGCGAATGAAAAACTGTTTTTT
CASSLGYQRANEKLFF
>TRBJ2-1|once|TRBV7-2|TRBD1
TGTGCCAGCAGCCTCTGGCAGGGGGCTTTAAATGAGCAGTTCTTC
CASSLWQGALNEQFF
>TRBJ1-2|NA|TRBV28|TRBD1
TGTGCCAGCAGTACCTCGGGACAGGGGTATGGCTACACCTTC
CASSTSGQGYGYTF
>TRBJ2-2|NA|TRBV28|NA
TGTGCCAGCAGAGACAGTCCCACTACCGGGGAGCTGTTTTTT
CASRDSPTTGELFF
>TRBJ2-3|NA|TRBV20-1|NA
TGCAGTGGAGGGCCGTGGGATACGCAGTATTTT
CSGGPWDTQYF
>TRBJ2-2|NA|TRBV6-6|TRBD2
TGTGCCAGCAGGTCCTCCGTAGCGGGAGGGATCGGGGAGCTGTTTTTT
CASRSSVAGGIGELFF
>TRBJ1-1|NA|TRBV27|TRBD1
TGTGCCAGCCGTCCGGGACAGGGGTTAAGGACTGAAGCTTTCTTT
CASRPGQGLRTEAFF
>TRBJ2-1|NA|TRBV7-9|NA
TGTGCCAGCAGTTATCCTACAGGGTTGGAATACAATGAGCAGTTCTTC
CASSYPTGLEYNEQFF
>TRBJ2-1|NA|TRBV7-9|NA
TGTGCCAGCATCGATTCACTCGCCAATGAGCAGTTCTTC
CASIDSLANEQFF
>TRBJ1-2|NA|TRBV5-1|TRBD1
TGCGCCAGCAGCTCGGGACAGGGAAATTATGGCTACACCTTC
CASSSGQGNYGYTF
>TRBJ1-1|NA|TRBV19|NA
TGTGCCAGTAGGGAGTACACTGAAGCTTTCTTT
CASREYTEAFF